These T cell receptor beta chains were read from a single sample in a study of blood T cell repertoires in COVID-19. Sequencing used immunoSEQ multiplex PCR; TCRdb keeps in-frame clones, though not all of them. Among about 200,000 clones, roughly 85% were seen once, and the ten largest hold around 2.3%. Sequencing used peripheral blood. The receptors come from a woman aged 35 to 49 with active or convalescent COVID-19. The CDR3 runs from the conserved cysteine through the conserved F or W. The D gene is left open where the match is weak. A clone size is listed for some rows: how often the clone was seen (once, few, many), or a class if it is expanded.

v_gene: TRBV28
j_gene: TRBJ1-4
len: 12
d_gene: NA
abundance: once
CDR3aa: CASRSLVEKLFF
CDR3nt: TGTGCCAGCAGGTCCCTTGTGGAAAAACTGTTTTTT

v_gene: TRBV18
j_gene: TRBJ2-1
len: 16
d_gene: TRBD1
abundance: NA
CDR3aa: CASSTFDRGLRDEQFF
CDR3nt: TGTGCCAGCTCAACCTTTGACAGGGGACTTCGGGATGAGCAGTTCTTC

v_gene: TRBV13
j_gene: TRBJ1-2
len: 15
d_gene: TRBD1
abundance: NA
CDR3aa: CASSSNTQGGRGYTF
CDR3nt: TGTGCCAGCAGCTCCAACACACAGGGGGGAAGAGGCTACACCTTC

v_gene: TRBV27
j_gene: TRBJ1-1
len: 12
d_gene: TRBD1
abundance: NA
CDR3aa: CASSSGQGKAFF
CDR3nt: TGTGCCAGCAGTTCAGGACAGGGTAAAGCTTTCTTT

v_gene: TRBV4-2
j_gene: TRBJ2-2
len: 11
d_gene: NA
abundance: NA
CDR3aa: CASSMSGELFF
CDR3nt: TGTGCCAGCAGTATGTCCGGGGAGCTGTTTTTT

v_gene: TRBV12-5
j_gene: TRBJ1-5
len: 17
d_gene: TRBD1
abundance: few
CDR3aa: CASGLGRQGAGNQPQHF
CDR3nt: TGTGCTAGTGGTTTGGGACGACAGGGGGCCGGCAATCAGCCCCAGCATTTT

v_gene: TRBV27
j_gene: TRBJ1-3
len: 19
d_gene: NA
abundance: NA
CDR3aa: CASSRIAPIAGASGNTIYF
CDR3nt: TGTGCCAGCAGTCGGATAGCCCCAATCGCGGGAGCCTCTGGAAACACCATATATTTT

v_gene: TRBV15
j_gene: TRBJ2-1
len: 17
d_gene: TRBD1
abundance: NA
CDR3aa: CATSEGQTMGPYNEQFF
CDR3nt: TGTGCCACCAGCGAGGGACAGACTATGGGGCCCTACAATGAGCAGTTCTTC

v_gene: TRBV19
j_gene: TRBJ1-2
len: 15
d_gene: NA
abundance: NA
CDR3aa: CASSIDRAGSYGYTF
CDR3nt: TGTGCCAGTAGTATAGATAGGGCAGGGTCCTATGGCTACACCTTC

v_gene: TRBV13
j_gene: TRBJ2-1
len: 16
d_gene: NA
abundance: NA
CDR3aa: CASSFFGGGRYNEQFF
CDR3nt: TGCGCCAGCAGCTTTTTTGGGGGGGGCAGATACAATGAGCAGTTCTTC

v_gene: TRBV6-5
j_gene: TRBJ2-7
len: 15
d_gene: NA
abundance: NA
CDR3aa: CASRPFGDDFYEQYF
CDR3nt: TGTGCCAGCAGACCCTTCGGGGATGATTTCTACGAGCAGTACTTC

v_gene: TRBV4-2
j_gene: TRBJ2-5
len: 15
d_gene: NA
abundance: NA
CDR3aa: CASSQDLVSEETQYF
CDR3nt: TGTGCCAGCAGCCAAGATCTGGTATCGGAAGAGACCCAGTACTTC

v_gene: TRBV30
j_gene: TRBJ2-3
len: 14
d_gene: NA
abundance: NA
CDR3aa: CAWSVSSYTDTQYF
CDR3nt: TGTGCCTGGAGTGTTTCTAGCTACACAGATACGCAGTATTTT

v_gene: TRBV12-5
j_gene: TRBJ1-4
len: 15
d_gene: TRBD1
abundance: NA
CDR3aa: CARPGQGASNEKLFF
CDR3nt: TGTGCTAGGCCGGGACAGGGGGCTTCCAATGAAAAACTGTTTTTT

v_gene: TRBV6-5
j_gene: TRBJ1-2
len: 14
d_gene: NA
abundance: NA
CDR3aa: CATRRGGAPYGYTF
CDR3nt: TGTGCCACCCGACGGGGAGGGGCCCCCTATGGCTACACCTTC

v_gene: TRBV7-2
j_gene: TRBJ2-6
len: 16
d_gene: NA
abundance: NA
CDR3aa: CASSNRRRTGANVLTF
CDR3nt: TGTGCCAGCAGCAACCGTCGGAGAACTGGGGCCAACGTCCTGACTTTC

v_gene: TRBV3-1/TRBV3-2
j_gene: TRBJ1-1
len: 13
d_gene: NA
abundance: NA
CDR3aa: CASTRRGNTEAFF
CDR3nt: TGTGCCAGCACCCGGCGAGGGAACACTGAAGCTTTCTTT

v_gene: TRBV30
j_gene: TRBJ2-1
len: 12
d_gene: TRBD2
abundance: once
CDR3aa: CAWSGLAGEQFF
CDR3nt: TGTGCCTGGAGTGGACTAGCGGGTGAGCAGTTCTTC

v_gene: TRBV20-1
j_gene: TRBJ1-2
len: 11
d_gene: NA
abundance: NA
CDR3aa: CSAPGLNGYTF
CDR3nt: TGCAGTGCCCCGGGACTTAATGGCTACACCTTC

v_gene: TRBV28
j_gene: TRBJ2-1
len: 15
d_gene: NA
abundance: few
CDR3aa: CASSGRDKAFDEQFF
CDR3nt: TGTGCCAGCAGTGGAAGGGACAAGGCTTTCGATGAGCAGTTCTTC

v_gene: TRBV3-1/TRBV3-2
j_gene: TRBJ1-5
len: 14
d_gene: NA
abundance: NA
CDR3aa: CASSPSSRNQPQHF
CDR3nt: TGTGCCAGCAGCCCCTCAAGCCGCAATCAGCCCCAGCATTTT

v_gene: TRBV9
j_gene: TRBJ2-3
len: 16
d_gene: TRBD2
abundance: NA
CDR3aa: CASSAGTSVDTDTQYF
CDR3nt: TGTGCCAGCAGCGCCGGGACTAGCGTCGACACAGATACGCAGTATTTT

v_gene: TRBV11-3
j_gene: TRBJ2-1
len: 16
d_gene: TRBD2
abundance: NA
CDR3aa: CASSLGLAGQHNEQFF
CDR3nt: TGTGCCAGCAGCTTAGGGCTAGCGGGGCAACACAATGAGCAGTTCTTC

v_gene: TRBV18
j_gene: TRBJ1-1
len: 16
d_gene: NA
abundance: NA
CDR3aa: CASSPTSGRGNTEAFF
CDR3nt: TGTGCCAGCTCACCAACCTCAGGCAGGGGGAACACTGAAGCTTTCTTT

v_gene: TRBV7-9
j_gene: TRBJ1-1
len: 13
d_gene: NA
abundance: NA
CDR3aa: CASTIGERTEAFF
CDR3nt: TGTGCCAGCACCATTGGGGAGCGGACTGAAGCTTTCTTT

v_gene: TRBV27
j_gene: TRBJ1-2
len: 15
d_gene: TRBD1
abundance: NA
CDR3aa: CASSPLGQGTYGYTF
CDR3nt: TGTGCCAGCAGTCCGCTGGGACAGGGCACCTATGGCTACACCTTC

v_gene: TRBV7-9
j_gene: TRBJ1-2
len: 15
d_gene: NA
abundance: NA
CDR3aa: CASSPAGQPNYGYTF
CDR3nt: TGTGCCAGCAGCCCCGCGGGCCAGCCTAACTATGGCTACACCTTC

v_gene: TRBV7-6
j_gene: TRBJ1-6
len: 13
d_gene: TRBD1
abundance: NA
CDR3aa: CASSLQDRDSLHF
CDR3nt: TGTGCCAGCAGCTTACAGGACAGGGACTCCCTCCACTTT

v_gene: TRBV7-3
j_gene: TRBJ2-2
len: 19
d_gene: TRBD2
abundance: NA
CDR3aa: CASSTQPGLAGGLSGELFF
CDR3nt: TGTGCCAGCAGCACCCAGCCGGGACTAGCGGGGGGTTTGTCCGGGGAGCTGTTTTTT

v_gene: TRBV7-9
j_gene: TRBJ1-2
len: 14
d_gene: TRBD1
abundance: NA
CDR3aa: CASSRTGIDYGYTF
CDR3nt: TGTGCCAGCAGCAGGACAGGGATCGACTATGGCTACACCTTC

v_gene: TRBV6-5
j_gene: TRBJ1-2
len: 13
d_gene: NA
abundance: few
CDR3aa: CASSRNAGDGYTF
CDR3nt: TGTGCCAGCAGCCGAAACGCAGGGGATGGCTACACCTTC

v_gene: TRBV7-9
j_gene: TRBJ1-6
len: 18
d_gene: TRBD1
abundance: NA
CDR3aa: CASSFAGTGGYYNSPLHF
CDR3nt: TGTGCCAGCAGCTTCGCTGGGACAGGGGGATACTATAATTCACCCCTCCACTTT

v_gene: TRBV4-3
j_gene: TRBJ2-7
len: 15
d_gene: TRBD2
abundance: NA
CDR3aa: CASSAIRGGVDEQYF
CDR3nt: TGCGCCAGCAGCGCAATACGGGGGGGCGTCGACGAGCAGTACTTC

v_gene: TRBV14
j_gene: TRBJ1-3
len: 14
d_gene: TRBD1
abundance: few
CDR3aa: CASSQTGLGNTIYF
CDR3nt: TGTGCCAGCAGCCAGACAGGGCTCGGAAACACCATATATTTT

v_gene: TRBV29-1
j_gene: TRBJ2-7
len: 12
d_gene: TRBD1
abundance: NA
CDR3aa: CSVDRGGDEQYF
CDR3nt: TGCAGCGTCGACAGGGGAGGCGACGAGCAGTACTTC

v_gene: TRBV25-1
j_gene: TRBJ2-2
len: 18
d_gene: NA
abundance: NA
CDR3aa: CASSEFQRMVEGTGELFF
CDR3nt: TGTGCCAGCAGTGAATTTCAGCGAATGGTCGAGGGCACCGGGGAGCTGTTTTTT

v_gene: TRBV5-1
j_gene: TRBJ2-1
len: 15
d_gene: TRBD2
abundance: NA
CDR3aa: CASSLERGTYNEQFF
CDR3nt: TGCGCCAGCAGCTTGGAGCGGGGCACCTACAATGAGCAGTTCTTC

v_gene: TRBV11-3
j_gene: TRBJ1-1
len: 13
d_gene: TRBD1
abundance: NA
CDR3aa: CASRSGGLSEAFF
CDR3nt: TGTGCCAGCAGGTCAGGGGGCTTATCTGAAGCTTTCTTT

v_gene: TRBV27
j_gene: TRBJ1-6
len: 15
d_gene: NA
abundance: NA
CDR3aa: CASRGGFSYNSPLHF
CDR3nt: TGTGCCAGCAGAGGAGGGTTTTCCTATAATTCACCCCTCCACTTT

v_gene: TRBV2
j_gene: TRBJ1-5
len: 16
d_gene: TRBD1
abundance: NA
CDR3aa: CASTRGRGGDNQPQHF
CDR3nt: TGTGCCAGCACCAGGGGAAGAGGGGGCGACAATCAGCCCCAGCATTTT

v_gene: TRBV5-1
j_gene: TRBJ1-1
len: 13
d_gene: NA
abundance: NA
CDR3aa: CASSLQGRDEAFF
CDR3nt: TGCGCCAGCAGCTTGCAGGGGAGAGATGAAGCTTTCTTT

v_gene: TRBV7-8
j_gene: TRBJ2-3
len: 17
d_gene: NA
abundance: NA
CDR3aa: CASSLAWQGPSTDTQYF
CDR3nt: TGTGCCAGCAGCTTAGCCTGGCAGGGGCCAAGCACAGATACGCAGTATTTT

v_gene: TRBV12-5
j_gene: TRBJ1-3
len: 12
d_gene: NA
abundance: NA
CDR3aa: CASGFQGNTIYF
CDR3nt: TGTGCTAGTGGTTTCCAGGGAAACACCATATATTTT

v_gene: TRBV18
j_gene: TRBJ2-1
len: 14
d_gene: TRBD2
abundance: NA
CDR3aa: CASSRRGAYNEQFF
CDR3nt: TGTGCCAGCTCTAGGCGGGGGGCCTACAATGAGCAGTTCTTC

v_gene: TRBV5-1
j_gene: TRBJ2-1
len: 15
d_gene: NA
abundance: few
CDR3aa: CASSFQGGRGDEQFF
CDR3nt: TGCGCCAGCAGCTTTCAAGGGGGTCGAGGGGATGAGCAGTTCTTC

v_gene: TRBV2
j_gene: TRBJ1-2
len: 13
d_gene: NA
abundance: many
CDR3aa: CASSEGRGLGYTF
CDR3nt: TGTGCCAGCAGTGAAGGCAGGGGTCTAGGCTACACCTTC

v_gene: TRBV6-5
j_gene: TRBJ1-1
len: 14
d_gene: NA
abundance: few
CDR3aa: CASVTGLLGTEAFF
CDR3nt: TGTGCCAGCGTAACGGGACTCTTGGGCACTGAAGCTTTCTTT

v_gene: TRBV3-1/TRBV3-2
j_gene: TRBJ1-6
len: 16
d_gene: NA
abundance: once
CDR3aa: CASSQDSGKYNSPLHF
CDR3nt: TGTGCCAGCAGCCAAGATTCAGGGAAGTATAATTCACCCCTCCACTTT

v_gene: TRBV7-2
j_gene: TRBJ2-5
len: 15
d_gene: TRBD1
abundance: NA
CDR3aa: CASSPGQGSQETQYF
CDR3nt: TGTGCCAGCAGCCCGGGACAGGGGTCGCAAGAGACCCAGTACTTC

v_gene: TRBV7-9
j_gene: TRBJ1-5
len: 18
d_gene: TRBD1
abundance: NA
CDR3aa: CASSHIRTGENSNQPQHF
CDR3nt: TGTGCCAGCAGCCATATCCGGACAGGGGAAAATAGCAATCAGCCCCAGCATTTT

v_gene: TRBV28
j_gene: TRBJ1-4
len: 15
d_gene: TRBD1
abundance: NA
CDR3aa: CASRAEGASNEKLFF
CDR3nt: TGTGCCAGCAGAGCTGAGGGGGCCTCTAATGAAAAACTGTTTTTT

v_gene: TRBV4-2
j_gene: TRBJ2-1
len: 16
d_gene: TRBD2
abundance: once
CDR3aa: CASSQDPQRGGNEQFF
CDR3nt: TGTGCCAGCAGCCAAGATCCACAGCGGGGGGGTAACGAGCAGTTCTTC